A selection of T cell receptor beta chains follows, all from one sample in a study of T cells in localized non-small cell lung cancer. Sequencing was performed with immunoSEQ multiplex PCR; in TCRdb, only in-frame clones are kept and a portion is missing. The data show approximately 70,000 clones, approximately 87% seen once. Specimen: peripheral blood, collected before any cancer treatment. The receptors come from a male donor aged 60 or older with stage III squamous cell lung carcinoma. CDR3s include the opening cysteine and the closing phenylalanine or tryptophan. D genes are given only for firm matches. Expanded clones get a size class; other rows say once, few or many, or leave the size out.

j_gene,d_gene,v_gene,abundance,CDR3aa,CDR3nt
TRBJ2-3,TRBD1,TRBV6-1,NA,CASSEGTGGADTQYF,TGTGCCAGCAGTGAAGGGACAGGGGGCGCAGATACGCAGTATTTT
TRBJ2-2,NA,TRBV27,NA,CASSLGRGGTGELFF,TGTGCCAGCAGTTTAGGTCGGGGCGGGACCGGGGAGCTGTTTTTT
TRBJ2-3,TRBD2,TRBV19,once,CASSDAGGPRDTQYF,TGTGCCAGTAGTGACGCGGGGGGGCCCAGAGATACGCAGTATTTT
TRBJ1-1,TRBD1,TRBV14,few,CASSWTGNTEAFF,TGTGCCAGCAGCTGGACAGGAAACACTGAAGCTTTCTTT
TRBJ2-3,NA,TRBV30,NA,CAWSRNGGTDTQYF,TGTGCCTGGAGTCGGAACGGGGGCACAGATACGCAGTATTTT
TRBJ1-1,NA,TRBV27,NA,CASSPSGLMNTEAFF,TGTGCCAGCAGTCCTTCAGGGCTCATGAACACTGAAGCTTTCTTT
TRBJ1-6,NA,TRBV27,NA,CASSLSSSGVSPLHF,TGTGCCAGCAGTTTATCGAGCTCTGGGGTCTCACCCCTCCACTTT
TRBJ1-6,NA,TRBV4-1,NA,CASSQEKANRLNSPLHF,TGCGCCAGCAGCCAAGAGAAGGCAAACCGGCTTAATTCACCCCTCCACTTT
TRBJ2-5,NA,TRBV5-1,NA,CASRQSAGGRVGETQYF,TGCGCCAGCAGGCAATCGGCTGGCGGTCGAGTTGGAGAGACCCAGTACTTC
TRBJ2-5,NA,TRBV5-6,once,CASSFLRGMETQYF,TGTGCCAGCAGCTTTCTCAGGGGCATGGAGACCCAGTACTTC
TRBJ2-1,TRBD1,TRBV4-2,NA,CASSPAGTGTYNEQFF,TGTGCCAGCAGCCCCGCCGGGACAGGGACCTACAATGAGCAGTTCTTC
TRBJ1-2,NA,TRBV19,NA,CASSTPWTDGYTF,TGTGCCAGTAGTACCCCCTGGACTGATGGCTACACCTTC
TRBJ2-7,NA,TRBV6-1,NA,CASSEVGLYEQYF,TGTGCCAGCAGTGAAGTCGGTTTATACGAGCAGTACTTC
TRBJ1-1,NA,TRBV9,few,CASSVEAGSEAFF,TGTGCCAGCAGCGTAGAGGCAGGATCTGAAGCTTTCTTT
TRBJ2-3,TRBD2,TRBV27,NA,CASSRLAGGPVGTDTQYF,TGTGCCAGCAGTCGACTAGCGGGGGGGCCGGTGGGCACAGATACGCAGTATTTT
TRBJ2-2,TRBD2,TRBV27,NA,CASSSPGLPNTGELFF,TGTGCCAGCAGTTCCCCGGGACTACCGAACACCGGGGAGCTGTTTTTT
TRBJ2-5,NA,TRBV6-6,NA,CASSFKETQYF,TGTGCCAGCAGTTTTAAGGAGACCCAGTACTTC
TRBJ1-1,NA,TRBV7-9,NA,CASSLVSGGALNTEAFF,TGTGCCAGCAGCTTAGTCTCCGGGGGAGCCCTGAACACTGAAGCTTTCTTT
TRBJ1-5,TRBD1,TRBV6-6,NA,CASSSGQVRGPQHF,TGTGCCAGCAGTTCGGGACAGGTCCGGGGGCCCCAGCATTTT
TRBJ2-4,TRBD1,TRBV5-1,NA,CASSPQPGQTIAKNIQYF,TGCGCCAGCAGCCCCCAACCGGGACAGACTATAGCCAAAAACATTCAGTACTTC
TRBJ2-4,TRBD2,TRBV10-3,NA,CAISESSGGAGAKNIQYF,TGTGCCATCAGTGAATCTAGCGGGGGGGCCGGGGCCAAAAACATTCAGTACTTC
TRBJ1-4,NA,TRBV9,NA,CASSVGGLNEKLFF,TGTGCCAGCAGCGTAGGAGGACTTAATGAAAAACTGTTTTTT
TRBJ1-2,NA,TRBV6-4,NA,CASSLGQGGGLTNGYTF,TGTGCCAGCTCCCTGGGGCAGGGAGGCGGACTAACTAATGGCTACACCTTC
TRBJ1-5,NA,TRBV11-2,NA,CASSPGFNQPQHF,TGTGCCAGCAGCCCAGGGTTCAATCAGCCCCAGCATTTT